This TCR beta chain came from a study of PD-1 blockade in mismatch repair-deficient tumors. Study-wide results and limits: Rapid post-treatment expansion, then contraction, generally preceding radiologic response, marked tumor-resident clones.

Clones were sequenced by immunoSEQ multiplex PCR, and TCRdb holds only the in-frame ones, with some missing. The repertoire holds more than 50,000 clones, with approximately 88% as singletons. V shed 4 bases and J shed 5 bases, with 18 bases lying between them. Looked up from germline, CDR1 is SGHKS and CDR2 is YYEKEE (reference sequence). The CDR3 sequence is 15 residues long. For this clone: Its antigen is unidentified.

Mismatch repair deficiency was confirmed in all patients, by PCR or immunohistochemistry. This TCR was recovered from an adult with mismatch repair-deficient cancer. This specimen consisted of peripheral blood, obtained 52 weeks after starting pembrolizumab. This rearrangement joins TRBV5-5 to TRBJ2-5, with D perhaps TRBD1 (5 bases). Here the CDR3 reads CASSPVGPAGETQYF. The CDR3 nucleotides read TGTGCCAGCAGCCCGGTAGGGCCAGCAGGGGAGACCCAGTACTTC.